A single sample is the source of the 27 T cell receptor beta chains below, sequenced in a study of blood T cell repertoires in COVID-19. The protocol was immunoSEQ multiplex PCR, while the TCRdb copy is restricted to in-frame clones and leaves out a portion. The sample holds 350,000 to 400,000 clones; 89% are singletons and the top ten take around 3%. Sequencing was done on a sample of peripheral blood. The receptors come from a woman aged 25 to 39 with COVID-19, enrolled during active disease.

J is TRBJ2-2 and V is TRBV5-4; 8 nucleotides align to TRBD2. The germline gives CDR1 SGHNT, CDR2 YYREEE (reference sequence). The CDR3 totals 15 residues. V lost 4 bases to trimming and J lost 1 base; unmatched junction nucleotides: 3. The CDR3 region is CASSHSGENTGELFF. CDR3 bases: TGTGCCAGCAGCCATAGCGGGGAGAACACCGGGGAGCTGTTTTTT.

The chain employs TRBV5-4 and TRBJ2-7, with D possibly TRBD2 on 5 matching bases. Trimming stripped 2 bases from V and 2 bases from J, with 8 bases between. The CDR3 contains 13 residues. CDR1 is SGHNT, CDR2 YYREEE, per germline (reference sequence). Here the CDR3 reads CASSFGVTYEQYV. The CDR3 DNA sequence: TGTGCCAGCAGCTTCGGGGTTACCTACGAGCAGTACGTC.

CDR3 nucleotide sequence: TGTGCCAGCAGCTTAGATCCCCCAGGACAGGGTAGTGAAAAACTGTTTTTT. Amino acid sequence: CASSLDPPGQGSEKLFF. The chain links TRBV7-9 to TRBJ1-4, with 8 bases fitting TRBD1. Germline V gives CDR1 SEHNR, CDR2 FQNEAQ (reference sequence). The CDR3 consists of 17 residues. V lost 1 base to trimming and J lost 7 bases; unmatched junction nucleotides: 11. Complete variable domain (other parts from reference TRBV7-9 and TRBJ1-4): DTGVSQNPRHKITKRGQNVTFRCDPISEHNRLYWYRQTLGQGPEFLTYFQNEAQLEKSRLLSDRFSAERPKGSFSTLEIQRTEQGDSAMYLCASSLDPPGQGSEKLFFGSGTQLSVL.

The chain couples TRBV5-4 to TRBJ1-2; 8 bases agree with TRBD1. Trimming removed 3 bases from V and 0 bases from J; junction bases left unmatched: 10. Germline V gene sequence: CDR1 SGHNT, CDR2 YYREEE (reference sequence). CDR3 length equals 17 residues. In nucleotides, the CDR3 is TGTGCCAGCAGCTCGCAGGGGGCCTGGAGGTCTAACTATGGCTACACCTTC. It yields the protein CASSSQGAWRSNYGYTF.

This sequence joins TRBV18 and TRBJ1-3, with 10 bases matching TRBD1. The germline V gene encodes CDR1 KGHSH and CDR2 LQKENI. This CDR3 has 15 amino acids. J gave up 2 bases and V 3 bases, and 1 base lay outside the gene matches. The CDR3 region has the DNA TGTGCCAGCTCACCCGACAGGGGGCCTGGAAACACCATATATTTT. Translating gives CASSPDRGPGNTIYF.

This clone was detected a few times. The chain is built from TRBV11-1 and TRBJ1-1, with D uncertain. Looked up from germline, CDR1 is SGHAT and CDR2 is FQDESV (reference sequence). V was clipped by 5 bases and J by 0 bases, with 10 bases between them. The CDR3 totals 14 residues. Written as DNA, the CDR3 is TGTGCCAGCAGCGGGTTGAGGGTGAACACTGAAGCTTTCTTT. Protein product: CASSGLRVNTEAFF.

This chain joins TRBV4-1 and TRBJ2-5; 9 bases fit TRBD2. Unmatched junction bases numbered 7, after V lost 1 base and J lost 1 base. The V gene's germline CDR1 is MGHRA and CDR2 YSYEKL. The CDR3 covers 17 residues. The CDR3 nucleotides read TGCGCCAGCAGCCAAGCCCGCGGGGGGGGCGTCCAAGAGACCCAGTACTTC. It translates to CASSQARGGGVQETQYF.

This clone showed up just a few times. The V and J genes are TRBV7-9 and TRBJ1-1; no clear D gene. Germline-derived CDR1 and CDR2 are SEHNR and FQNEAQ (reference sequence). This CDR3 is 12 amino acids long. V was shortened by 3 bases and J by 7 bases, with 9 bases between the two germline ends. CDR3 DNA sequence: TGTGCCAGCAGCTTCGAGGTTGGTGAAGCTTTCTTT. Amino acid sequence: CASSFEVGEAFF.

The J gene is TRBJ1-5, the V gene TRBV28; maybe TRBD1 (5 bases). Trimming removed 6 bases from V and 1 base from J, with 13 bases in between. The germline gives CDR1 MDHEN, CDR2 SYDVKM. This CDR3 comprises 15 residues. This CDR3 reads CASRGGFGSNQPQHF. The CDR3, as DNA: TGTGCCAGCAGGGGGGGTTTTGGGAGCAATCAGCCCCAGCATTTT. Complete variable domain (other parts from reference TRBV28 and TRBJ1-5): DVKVTQSSRYLVKRTGEKVFLECVQDMDHENMFWYRQDPGLGLRLIYFSYDVKMKEKGDIPEGYSVSREKKERFSLILESASTNQTSMYLCASRGGFGSNQPQHFGDGTRLSIL.

V and J are TRBV19 and TRBJ2-2, with unresolved D. This CDR3 is 12 amino acids long. Per germline, CDR1 LNHDA and CDR2 SQIVND (reference sequence). Between the trimmed V and J ends, which lost 3 bases and 3 bases, there was a span of 2 bases. The CDR3 loop reads CASSIYTGELFF. The CDR3 DNA is TGTGCCAGTAGTATCTACACCGGGGAGCTGTTTTTT.

This chain uses TRBV7-2 with TRBJ2-7; TRBD1 matches 9 bases. With 1 base clipped from V and 0 bases from J, the junction kept 13 bases outside the gene matches. Germline V gene sequence: CDR1 SGHTA, CDR2 FQGNSA. The CDR3 runs to 19 residues. The CDR3 DNA reads as TGTGCCAGCAGCTTAGTGTGGACAGGGGCCTTTTCTAGCTCCTACGAGCAGTACTTC. Amino acids: CASSLVWTGAFSSSYEQYF.

This sequence joins TRBV6-5 and TRBJ1-2, with 9 bases matching TRBD1. The CDR3 is made up of 15 amino acids. Germline values: CDR1 MNHEY, CDR2 SVGAGI. Trimming cost V 5 bases and J 5 bases; bases outside gene matches: 9. In DNA form, the CDR3 reads TGTGCCAGCAGTCAACCGGGACAGGGTTTATATGGCTACACCTTC. Its translation is CASSQPGQGLYGYTF.

This sequence joins TRBV24-1 and TRBJ2-5, with 7 positions matching TRBD2. The V and J ends lost 3 bases and 2 bases, in that order; junction bases with no gene match: 5. The germline CDR1 and CDR2 sequences are KGHDR and SFDVKD. The CDR3 has 15 amino acids. This CDR3 reads CATSDRTRGQETQYF. The CDR3 region has the DNA TGTGCCACCAGTGATCGGACTAGGGGACAAGAGACCCAGTACTTC.

The CDR3 loop is CASTQGGDTEAFF. The CDR3 nucleotides are TGTGCCAGCACCCAGGGGGGAGACACTGAAGCTTTCTTT. V usage is TRBV7-9 and J usage is TRBJ1-1; 7 bases agree with TRBD1. Germline CDR1 SEHNR, CDR2 FQNEAQ (reference sequence). The CDR3 has 13 residues. The ends lost 7 bases at V and 3 bases at J; junction bases unmatched: 5.

This rearrangement joins TRBV12-3 or TRBV12-4 to TRBJ1-1; TRBD1 might be the D (6 bases). V lost 7 bases to trimming and J lost 2 bases, with 11 bases between them. This CDR3 region has 13 residues. The CDR3 coding sequence is TGTGCCAGCAATATCAGGGGAAACACTGAAGCTTTCTTT. The encoded protein is CASNIRGNTEAFF.

The chain joins TRBV5-8 to TRBJ2-1, with 9 bases matching TRBD1. V dropped 3 bases and J dropped 7; count of bases not matched to a gene: 8. This CDR3 comprises 15 residues. Germline-derived CDR1 and CDR2 are SGHTS and YDEGEE. The CDR3 loop is CASSWERQGVNEQFF. CDR3 nucleotides: TGTGCCAGCAGCTGGGAGCGACAGGGGGTTAATGAGCAGTTCTTC.

This clone appeared a single time. The chain employs TRBV5-6 and TRBJ1-6; no clear D gene. CDR1 and CDR2 (germline): SGHDT, YYEEEE. The V end was cut by 5 bases, the J end by 5 bases, with 5 bases between. The CDR3 is 12 residues long. The CDR3 nucleotides read TGTGCCAGCAGATCCAATAATTCACCCCTCCACTTT. It encodes CASRSNNSPLHF.

The chain has TRBV3-1 (or the pseudogene TRBV3-2) and TRBJ2-1, with 14 bases identical to TRBD2. V lost 4 bases to trimming and J lost 8 bases; unmatched junction nucleotides: 10. The germline gives CDR1 LGHDT, CDR2 YNNKEL (reference sequence). There are 17 residues in the CDR3. The CDR3 nucleotides read TGTGCCAGCAGCCCCGGGACTAGCGGGGGTGCTGGTTATGAGCAGTTCTTC. It specifies CASSPGTSGGAGYEQFF.

This chain connects TRBV7-9 to TRBJ2-1; tentative D call: TRBD2 (8 bases). The ends were cut back, 9 bases at V and 4 bases at J, with 13 bases in the middle. CDR3 length equals 13 residues. Germline V gene lookup returns CDR1 SEHNR and CDR2 FQNEAQ (reference sequence). This chain's CDR3 is CASSGTVYNEQFF. The CDR3 DNA follows: TGTGCCAGTAGCGGGACAGTTTACAATGAGCAGTTCTTC.

The V call is TRBV7-2, the J call TRBJ2-1; weak D call: TRBD2 (6 bases). V dropped 5 bases and J dropped 3 bases, with 20 bases sitting between them. The germline V gene encodes CDR1 SGHTA and CDR2 FQGNSA. The CDR3 loop spans 17 amino acids. CDR3 DNA sequence: TGTGCCAGCAGCCGGCGGGCGGGGACCCGGGGCTACAATGAGCAGTTCTTC. Translated: CASSRRAGTRGYNEQFF.

The DNA for the CDR3 is TGCGCCAGCAGCCCGCGACAGAGCACAGATACGCAGTATTTT. Amino acid sequence: CASSPRQSTDTQYF. The chain uses TRBV4-3 and TRBJ2-3; perhaps TRBD1 as D (5 bases). This CDR3 has 14 residues. Germline V gives CDR1 LGHNA, CDR2 YSLEER. V dropped 4 bases and J dropped 0 bases, with 8 bases sitting between them.

This clone was picked up one time. V gene TRBV27 combines with J gene TRBJ1-6, with a tentative D call TRBD1 (5 bases). Deletions cut 5 bases from V and 5 bases from J, with 13 bases between. Germline CDR1 reads MNHEY; CDR2 reads SMNVEV (reference sequence). The CDR3 runs 15 residues. The CDR3 region is CASSPRPGDNSPLHF. In DNA, the CDR3 is TGTGCCAGCAGTCCCCGTCCGGGGGATAATTCACCCCTCCACTTT.

The chain's CDR3 is CASSYSTGGAETQYF. The CDR3 nucleotides read TGTGCCAGCAGTTACTCGACAGGGGGGGCAGAGACCCAGTACTTC. The V gene is TRBV6-2 or TRBV6-3, the J gene TRBJ2-5, with 9 bases lining up with TRBD1. V trimming: 0 bases; J trimming: 4 bases; junction bases outside the gene matches: 3. This CDR3 region has 15 residues. CDR1 is MNHEY, CDR2 SVGEGT, per germline.

The rearrangement uses TRBV19 and TRBJ2-7, with a weak D call TRBD2 (5 bases). The germline V gene encodes CDR1 LNHDA and CDR2 SQIVND (reference sequence). The CDR3 has 13 amino acids. With 5 bases removed from V and 0 bases from J, the gap between germline ends came to 8 bases. The CDR3 DNA is TGTGCCAGTAGTCGAGAGGGCTCCTACGAGCAGTACTTC. It translates to CASSREGSYEQYF.

The gene calls are TRBV7-2 and TRBJ1-4; weak D call: TRBD1 (6 bases). Per the germline V gene, CDR1 is SGHTA and CDR2 is FQGNSA. The CDR3 covers 15 residues. The V gene lost 5 bases and the J gene lost 3 bases, with 13 bases spanning the gap. CDR3 nucleotides: TGTGCCAGCAGCCTCCAAGGGGGGGCTAATGAAAAACTGTTTTTT. Protein product: CASSLQGGANEKLFF.

This sequence joins TRBV28 and TRBJ2-7; D is perhaps TRBD1 (6 bases). Trimming left V 2 bases short and J 3 bases short, with 11 bases between. The V gene's germline CDR1 is MDHEN and CDR2 SYDVKM. The CDR3 consists of 14 residues. The CDR3 DNA sequence: TGTGCCAGCAGTTTACCACAGGGTCGCTACGAGCAGTACTTC. This translates into CASSLPQGRYEQYF.

The chain recombines TRBV7-9 with TRBJ1-5; 10 bases agree with TRBD1. V gave up 2 bases and J gave up 6 bases; unmatched junction bases: 10. Germline V lookup: CDR1 SEHNR, CDR2 FQNEAQ (reference sequence). The CDR3 is 17 amino acids. As DNA, the CDR3 is TGTGCCAGCAGCTTAACTCGGACAGGGGGAGAGGGTCAGCCCCAGCATTTT. It yields the protein CASSLTRTGGEGQPQHF. The full variable domain, with the rest looked up from reference TRBV7-9 and TRBJ1-5, is DTGVSQNPRHKITKRGQNVTFRCDPISEHNRLYWYRQTLGQGPEFLTYFQNEAQLEKSRLLSDRFSAERPKGSFSTLEIQRTEQGDSAMYLCASSLTRTGGEGQPQHFGDGTRLSIL.